Sequencing of this TCR beta chain was carried out in a study of blood T cell repertoires in COVID-19 (dated by TCRdb to about 2020). The study in broad terms: Collaborator samples came from the United States, Italy and Spain and covered acute and convalescent phases of COVID-19. Where HLA class I and class II types were available, the types were taken from metadata supplied by the sample provider, not from assay-based typing. Samples came from the ongoing ImmuneRACE study (first 160 participants) plus 1,254 subjects from 6 global collaborators. The repertoires were released in a freely available public database intended as a resource for research on the immune response to SARS-CoV-2. Deeply sampled blood TCRbeta repertoires from subjects exposed to, actively infected with, or recovered from COVID-19 were included in the dataset. The prospective study material was composed of cDNA or gDNA derived from T cells, B-cell-depleted T cells, or PBMCs. A de-identified subject ID, COVID-19 status, age in years and sex were almost always included in the sample metadata. Paper-wide results and their limitations: How much clinical and demographic metadata was included differed by source and by participant, and the metadata was provided uncurated.

This clone was observed a few times. Its antigen remains undetermined. No base quality information exists; no much larger clone differs at one position. TCRbeta CDR3 regions were amplified from genomic DNA using the immunoSEQ Assay, a bias-controlled multiplex PCR. The published analysis was carried out like this. Nucleated cell counts per sample were estimated from amplification of reference gene primers within the assay. To quantify the absolute abundance of each unique TCRbeta CDR3 rearrangement, sequence reads were collapsed and filtered. For each sample, productive Simpson clonality was calculated by taking the square root of Simpson's diversity index across productive rearrangements. This is the immuneACCESS table as TCRdb keeps it, with only in-frame sequences that have V and J called. A part of the clones is gone; compared with another copy, unresolved V genes explain less than half, and the rest is unexplained. The V and J calls and clone size are taken from that table; D and trimming were inferred from the DNA. In this sample the table shows approximately 150,000 clones, 75% to 85% of which occur a single time. About 9.4% of the sample rests with the top ten.

Each collaborating institution followed its own protocols to collect whole blood in K2EDTA tubes. For TCRbeta analysis, collaborators shipped samples in one of three forms: frozen whole blood, isolated PBMCs, or DNA extracted from either of those sample types. The sample consisted of peripheral blood. This receptor was obtained from a man between 60 and 75 years old with active or convalescent COVID-19.

The nucleotide sequence reads as follows: TGTGCTAGTGGTTTGGCAATCGGGGAGGCTGAAGCTTTCTTT. Its protein product is CASGLAIGEAEAFF. The sequence joins TRBV12-5 to TRBJ1-1; no D gene call is confident. CDR1 and CDR2 are read off the germline V gene as LGHNT and FRNRAP. A distance of 12 bases separates the germline ends of V and J, which lose 1 base and 6 bases respectively. From the cysteine up to the phenylalanine, the CDR3 has a length of 14 residues. CDR3 DNA only is kept here, 42 bases in frame from base 1.